Listed here are 24 T cell receptor beta chains from one sample, sequenced in a study of Graves' ophthalmopathy and Graves' hyperthyroidism. As the template, RNA transcripts were used to amplify TCR beta CDR3 regions. HTBI primers primed a first-round RT-PCR, and a second-round multiplex PCR followed. TCRdb independently ran MiXCR on the multiplex PCR reads; one entry per CDR3 protein. The repertoire includes roughly 500,000 distinct CDR3 sequences, approximately 15% of them detected once, and 8% to 10% sits in the top ten. The sequenced material came from blood. The receptors stem from a woman in her twenties or thirties with Graves' ophthalmopathy.

This chain uses TRBV12-3 or TRBV12-4 with TRBJ1-5; D is unresolved. The CDR3 extends over 13 amino acids. V was cut by 6 bases and J by 0 bases, with 6 bases left in between. DNA for the CDR3: TGTGCCAGCAGACAGCATAGCAATCAGCCCCAGCATTTT. Its protein is CASRQHSNQPQHF.

This clonotype was observed many times. The chain has TRBV18 and TRBJ1-1; maybe TRBD1 (5 bases). The ends were cut back, 6 bases at V and 7 bases at J, with 15 bases in the middle. The CDR3 is made up of 13 amino acids. Germline CDR1 is KGHSH and CDR2 is LQKENI. CDR3 in amino acids: CASSQQAGYEAFF. Here the CDR3 DNA reads TGTGCCAGCTCTCAACAGGCGGGCTATGAAGCTTTCTTT.

This clonotype has just one count. V gene TRBV19 combines with J gene TRBJ2-5, with TRBD2 as a possible D gene (5 bases). CDR1 and CDR2 from the germline V gene are LNHDA and SQIVND (reference sequence). The CDR3 totals 15 residues. Trimming cost V 3 bases and J 5 bases, with 16 bases left between them. The CDR3 coding sequence is TGTGCCAGTAGTATGAGGGAAGTCGGCCGGGAGACCCAGTACTTC. Translating it yields CASSMREVGRETQYF.

This clonotype came up many times. The chain is built from TRBV2 and TRBJ2-5; D gene unclear. The CDR3 runs 14 residues. The ends were cut back, 2 bases at V and 4 bases at J, with 11 bases in the middle. Germline-derived CDR1 and CDR2 are SNHLY and FYNNEI. CDR3 residues: CASSERRVIETQYF. The CDR3 DNA reads as TGTGCCAGCAGTGAAAGAAGGGTAATAGAGACCCAGTACTTC.

This clonotype showed up many times. This rearrangement joins TRBV15 to TRBJ2-5; the D is unclear. With 6 bases removed from V and 5 bases from J, the gap between germline ends came to 16 bases. This CDR3 comprises 14 residues. Germline assignment: CDR1 LNHNV and CDR2 YYDKDF (reference sequence). For the CDR3, the DNA is TGTGCCACCAGGTCCCAGAGCAATGGGGAGACCCAGTACTTC. Translating gives CATRSQSNGETQYF.

The chain is built from TRBV30 and TRBJ2-7; 9 positions agree with TRBD1. Trimming removed 6 bases from V and 2 bases from J; junction bases left unmatched: 5. Germline-derived CDR1 and CDR2 are GTSNPN and SVGIG (reference sequence). This CDR3 contains 13 residues. CDR3 protein: CACSRTGAYEQYF. CDR3 in DNA: TGTGCCTGTTCAAGGACAGGGGCCTACGAGCAGTACTTC.

This chain links TRBV18 with TRBJ1-6; possibly TRBD1 for D (6 bases). This CDR3 contains 15 residues. The germline V gene has CDR1 KGHSH and CDR2 LQKENI. The ends were cut back, 3 bases at V and 10 bases at J, with 16 bases in the middle. Here the CDR3 reads CASSPEQGMESPLHF. CDR3 nucleotides: TGTGCCAGCTCACCGGAGCAGGGGATGGAATCACCCCTCCACTTT.

This clonotype was seen at least ten times. The gene calls are TRBV28 and TRBJ1-2; D not certain. V lost 3 bases and J lost 2, with 7 bases in between. The length of the CDR3 is 13 residues. Germline CDR1 and CDR2: MDHEN and SYDVKM. CDR3 protein: CASSLMDNYGYTF. In DNA form, the CDR3 reads TGTGCCAGCAGTTTGATGGACAACTATGGCTACACCTTC.

This clonotype was seen ten or more times. J is TRBJ2-7 and V is TRBV4-1; TRBD2 matches 10 bases. Germline V gene sequence: CDR1 MGHRA, CDR2 YSYEKL. The V gene end was trimmed by 6 bases and the J gene end by 0 bases; junction bases not matched to a gene: 5. This CDR3 region has 15 residues. This CDR3 reads CASRPSGGSSYEQYF. CDR3 DNA: TGCGCCAGCAGACCTAGCGGGGGTAGCTCCTACGAGCAGTACTTC.

Ten or more counts support this clonotype. The chain combines TRBV7-9 with TRBJ2-5; TRBD2 might be the D (6 bases). CDR1 and CDR2 from the germline V gene are SEHNR and FQNEAQ (reference sequence). This CDR3 is 12 amino acids long. Trimming removed 8 bases from V and 5 bases from J, with 12 bases in between. CDR3 sequence (DNA): TGTGCCAGCGCGGAGGGCGGGGAGACCCAGTACTTC. This codes for CASAEGGETQYF.

The J gene is TRBJ2-2, the V gene TRBV2; possibly TRBD2 for D (6 bases). V gave up 2 bases and J gave up 6 bases, with 10 bases separating them. CDR3 size: 14 residues. From germline, CDR1 is SNHLY and CDR2 FYNNEI. This CDR3 reads CASSERLAPGELFF. For the CDR3, the DNA is TGTGCCAGCAGTGAAAGGCTAGCGCCCGGGGAGCTGTTTTTT.

In its sample, this clonotype was seen a few times. The chain combines TRBV7-9 with TRBJ2-5; D might be TRBD2 (5 bases). TRBJ2-7 matches the DNA end more closely, so the J call is doubtful. Germline loops: CDR1 SEHNR, CDR2 FQNEAQ (reference sequence). CDR3 length: 14 amino acids. The CDR3 region has the DNA TGTGCCAGCAGCCGCCCGGGGAGTTTTTACGAGCAGTACTTC. Its translation is CASSRPGSFYEQYF.

This clonotype was seen repeatedly, ten times or more. The J gene is TRBJ2-2, the V gene TRBV20-1, with D perhaps matching TRBD2 (5 bases). The CDR3 is 14 residues long. Germline CDR1 reads DFQATT; CDR2 reads SNEGSKA (reference sequence). Trimming cost V 3 bases and J 6 bases, with 14 bases left between them. The CDR3 region is CSASPEAFAGELFF. Here the CDR3 DNA reads TGCAGTGCTAGTCCGGAGGCGTTCGCCGGGGAGCTGTTTTTT.

This clonotype was seen at least ten times. V and J are TRBV20-1 and TRBJ2-7, with 11 bases lining up with TRBD2. The junction had 8 bases not matched to a gene; V was cut back by 6 bases and J by 7 bases. Per germline, CDR1 DFQATT and CDR2 SNEGSKA (reference sequence). CDR3 length equals 13 residues. CDR3 protein: CSAPTSGSYEQYF. The CDR3 DNA follows: TGCAGTGCCCCCACTAGCGGGAGTTATGAGCAGTACTTC.

Note on this clonotype: The conserved final phenylalanine or tryptophan is absent from the CDR3, which likely points to a read error. The CDR3 reads CATSDSWDPEEFYSNQPQHY. As DNA, the CDR3 is TGTGCCACCAGTGATTCATGGGACCCGGAGGAGTTTTACAGCAATCAGCCCCAGCATTAT. This chain joins TRBV24-1 and TRBJ1-5, with D perhaps matching TRBD1 (5 bases). From germline, CDR1 is KGHDR and CDR2 SFDVKD. Trimming cost V 2 bases and J 1 base, with 23 bases left between them. The CDR3 runs 20 residues.

This clonotype occurred many times. The chain links TRBV28 to TRBJ2-5, with TRBD2 matching 11 bases. CDR3 length equals 16 residues. Germline loops: CDR1 MDHEN, CDR2 SYDVKM. V was clipped by 5 bases and J by 2 bases; unmatched bases: 7. The CDR3: CASSPFWTSGQETQYF. The CDR3 DNA reads TGTGCCAGCAGTCCCTTCTGGACTAGCGGGCAAGAGACCCAGTACTTC.

In this sample, this clonotype turned up many times. V usage is TRBV12-3 or TRBV12-4 and J usage is TRBJ1-3; D is undetermined. Trimming took 3 bases from V and 2 from J, leaving 8 bases between them. The CDR3 covers 14 residues. The CDR3, as DNA: TGTGCCAGCAGTTTTGGTCCCGCTGGAAACACCATATATTTT. Its translation: CASSFGPAGNTIYF.

In its sample, this clonotype was seen many times. This rearrangement joins TRBV12-3 or TRBV12-4 to TRBJ1-1; D is undetermined. V lost 3 bases and J lost 8, with 13 bases in between. CDR3 length: 13 residues. CDR3 nucleotide sequence: TGTGCCAGCAGTTTTTGGGAGGGTACCGAAGCTTTCTTT. Protein sequence: CASSFWEGTEAFF.

This clonotype was counted many times. This chain links TRBV6-1 with TRBJ2-7; no clear D gene. The germline V gene has CDR1 MNHNS and CDR2 SASEGT. CDR3 length: 15 amino acids. V lost 4 bases, J lost 2 bases, and 15 bases lay in between. CDR3 region: CASSATNYGPYEQYF. The CDR3 bases are TGTGCCAGCAGTGCTACCAATTACGGGCCCTACGAGCAGTACTTC.

This clonotype was detected many times. Written as DNA, the CDR3 is TGTGCCAGCAGTGACGGCGGGGGGGCAGATACGCAGTATTTT. It translates to CASSDGGGADTQYF. V is TRBV6-4 and J is TRBJ2-3, with 9 bases fitting TRBD2. The germline CDR1 and CDR2 sequences are MRHNA and SNTAGT. The CDR3 is 14 residues long. V dropped 2 bases and J dropped 4; count of bases not matched to a gene: 1.

The sample holds many counts of this clonotype. This sequence joins TRBV4-1 and TRBJ1-2; unclear D gene. Germline V gene sequence: CDR1 MGHRA, CDR2 YSYEKL. The V end was cut by 1 base, the J end by 6 bases, with 9 bases between. The CDR3 totals 13 residues. CDR3: CASSQGEGNGYTF. The CDR3, as DNA: TGCGCCAGCAGCCAAGGGGAAGGGAATGGCTACACCTTC.

This clonotype was recorded many times. The chain joins TRBV6-5 to TRBJ2-2; 9 nucleotides agree with TRBD2. Unmatched junction bases numbered 4, after V lost 2 bases and J lost 6 bases. The CDR3 contains 15 residues. The germline CDR1 and CDR2 sequences are MNHEY and SVGAGI. In DNA, the CDR3 is TGTGCCAGCAGTTACGAGATAGCGGGAGCCGGGGAGCTGTTTTTT. Its translation: CASSYEIAGAGELFF.

This clonotype has at least ten counts. This sequence joins TRBV6-5 and TRBJ1-2; D is unresolved. Per germline, CDR1 MNHEY and CDR2 SVGAGI. Between the trimmed V and J ends, which lost 4 bases and 9 bases, there was a span of 15 bases. This CDR3 comprises 13 residues. CDR3 in DNA: TGTGCCAGCAGTTTACCCGCAGTTGGAAGCTACACCTTC. This encodes CASSLPAVGSYTF.

The V and J genes are TRBV20-1 and TRBJ1-1; tentatively, D is TRBD1 (6 bases). This CDR3 contains 12 residues. In germline, CDR1 is DFQATT, CDR2 SNEGSKA (reference sequence). V lost 6 bases to trimming and J lost 4 bases, with 12 bases between them. CDR3 in DNA: TGCAGTGCCCCACGGGACACCACTGAAGCTTTCTTT. Encoded protein: CSAPRDTTEAFF.